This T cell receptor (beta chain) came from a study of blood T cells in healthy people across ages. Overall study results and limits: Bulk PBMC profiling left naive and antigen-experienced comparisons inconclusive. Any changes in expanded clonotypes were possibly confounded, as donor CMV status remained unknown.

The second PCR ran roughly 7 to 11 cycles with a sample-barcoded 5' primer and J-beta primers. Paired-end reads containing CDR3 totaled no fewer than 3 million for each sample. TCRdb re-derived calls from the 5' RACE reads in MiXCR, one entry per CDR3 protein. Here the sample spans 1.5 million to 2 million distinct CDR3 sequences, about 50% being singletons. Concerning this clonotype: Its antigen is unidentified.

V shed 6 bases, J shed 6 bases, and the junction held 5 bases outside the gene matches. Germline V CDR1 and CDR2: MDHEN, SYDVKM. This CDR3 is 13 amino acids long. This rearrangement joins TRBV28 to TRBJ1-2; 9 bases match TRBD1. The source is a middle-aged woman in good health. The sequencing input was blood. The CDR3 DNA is TGTGCCAGCAGAGGGACAGGGATTGATGGCTACACCTTC. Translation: CASRGTGIDGYTF.